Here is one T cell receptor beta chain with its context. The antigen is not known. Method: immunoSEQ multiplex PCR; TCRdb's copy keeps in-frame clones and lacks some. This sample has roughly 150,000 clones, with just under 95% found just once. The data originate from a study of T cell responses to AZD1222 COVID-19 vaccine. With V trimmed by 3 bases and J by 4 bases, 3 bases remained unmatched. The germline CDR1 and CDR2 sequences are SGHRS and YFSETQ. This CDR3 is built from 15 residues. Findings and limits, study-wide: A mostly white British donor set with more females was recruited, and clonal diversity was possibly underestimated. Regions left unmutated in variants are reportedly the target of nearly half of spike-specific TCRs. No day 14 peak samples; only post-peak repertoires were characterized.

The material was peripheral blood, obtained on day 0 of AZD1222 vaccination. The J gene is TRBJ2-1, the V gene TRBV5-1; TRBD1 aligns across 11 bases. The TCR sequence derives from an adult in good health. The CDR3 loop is CASSSGQGAYNEQFF. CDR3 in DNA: TGCGCCAGCAGCTCCGGACAGGGGGCATACAATGAGCAGTTCTTC.